This is a list of T cell receptor beta chains from one sample in a study of cytomegalovirus exposure and HLA in healthy donors. Assay used: immunoSEQ multiplex PCR; TCRdb lists only in-frame clones, some missing. The table records about 200,000 clones, less than 85% of them present only once. Sample: PBMCs. The receptors come from a woman aged 18-29 years in good health and CMV-seronegative. The CDR3 runs from the conserved cysteine through the conserved F or W. The D gene is left open where the match is weak. Clone size is not always given. Where it is, it says once, few, many or a class for expanded clones.

v_gene: TRBV6-5
d_gene: .
j_gene: TRBJ2-2
len: 13
abundance: .
CDR3nt: TGTGCCAGCAGTTACTCGAGCACCGGGGAGCTGTTTTTT
CDR3aa: CASSYSSTGELFF

v_gene: TRBV29-1
d_gene: .
j_gene: TRBJ1-1
len: 10
abundance: .
CDR3nt: TGCAGCGTGGTCCGGGACCGAGCTTTCTTT
CDR3aa: CSVVRDRAFF

v_gene: TRBV30
d_gene: .
j_gene: TRBJ2-7
len: 14
abundance: .
CDR3nt: TGTGCCTGCCAAAACAGGGCGAGCTCCTACGAGCAGTACTTC
CDR3aa: CACQNRASSYEQYF

v_gene: TRBV2
d_gene: TRBD1
j_gene: TRBJ1-1
len: 13
abundance: .
CDR3nt: TGTGCCAGGTCACAGGGGGCGAACACTGAAGCTTTCTTT
CDR3aa: CARSQGANTEAFF

v_gene: TRBV16
d_gene: TRBD1
j_gene: TRBJ1-3
len: 16
abundance: .
CDR3nt: TGTGCCAGCAGCCCTGGGACAGGGAGCTCTGGAAACACCATATATTTT
CDR3aa: CASSPGTGSSGNTIYF

v_gene: TRBV4-1
d_gene: .
j_gene: TRBJ1-5
len: 15
abundance: .
CDR3nt: TGCGCCAGCAGCCAAGAGGGAACAGCGAATCAGCCCCAGCATTTT
CDR3aa: CASSQEGTANQPQHF

v_gene: TRBV9
d_gene: TRBD2
j_gene: TRBJ2-2
len: 16
abundance: once
CDR3nt: TGTGCCAGCAGCGTAGTTACTAGCGGGAGTACCGGGGAGCTGTTTTTT
CDR3aa: CASSVVTSGSTGELFF

v_gene: TRBV2
d_gene: .
j_gene: TRBJ2-7
len: 16
abundance: .
CDR3nt: TGTGCCAGCAGACCCGGGACATCAAGAAGATCCTACGAGCAGTACTTC
CDR3aa: CASRPGTSRRSYEQYF

v_gene: TRBV2
d_gene: TRBD2
j_gene: TRBJ2-7
len: 15
abundance: few
CDR3nt: TGTGCCAGCAGCCTACTAGCGGGGGGCCTCTACGAGCAGTACTTC
CDR3aa: CASSLLAGGLYEQYF

v_gene: TRBV29-1
d_gene: TRBD2
j_gene: TRBJ2-1
len: 11
abundance: .
CDR3nt: TGCAGCGCCGGTCGGGGGGATGAGCAGTTCTTC
CDR3aa: CSAGRGDEQFF

v_gene: TRBV10-1
d_gene: TRBD1
j_gene: TRBJ1-2
len: 15
abundance: .
CDR3nt: TGCGCCCTTTCCCCGTGGACAGGGGAAGCGTTGGGCTACACCTTC
CDR3aa: CALSPWTGEALGYTF

v_gene: TRBV23-1
d_gene: .
j_gene: TRBJ1-1
len: 18
abundance: .
CDR3nt: TGCGCCAGCAGCCGGGGGGGTCGTGCAGGGCGCATGAACACTGAAGCTTTCTTT
CDR3aa: CASSRGGRAGRMNTEAFF

v_gene: TRBV29-1
d_gene: TRBD2
j_gene: TRBJ2-7
len: 13
abundance: .
CDR3nt: TGCAGCGTTGGCCTAGCGGAAACCTACGAGCAGTACTTC
CDR3aa: CSVGLAETYEQYF

v_gene: TRBV5-1
d_gene: TRBD1
j_gene: TRBJ1-2
len: 18
abundance: few
CDR3nt: TGCGCCAGCAGCTTGACTGGGACAGGGGCCACTACTGGCTATGGCTACACCTTC
CDR3aa: CASSLTGTGATTGYGYTF

v_gene: TRBV27
d_gene: .
j_gene: TRBJ2-7
len: 13
abundance: once
CDR3nt: TGTGCCAGCAGTATTGGGACTGGCGACGAGCAGTACTTC
CDR3aa: CASSIGTGDEQYF

v_gene: TRBV28
d_gene: .
j_gene: TRBJ2-3
len: 15
abundance: .
CDR3nt: TGTGCCAGCAGTTTGTTCAGGGGAGAGACAGATACGCAGTATTTT
CDR3aa: CASSLFRGETDTQYF

v_gene: TRBV6-5
d_gene: TRBD1
j_gene: TRBJ1-2
len: 16
abundance: once
CDR3nt: TGTGCCAGCAGTTACTCAGGGGGGAGGGGGCGCGAAGGCTACACCTTC
CDR3aa: CASSYSGGRGREGYTF

v_gene: TRBV27
d_gene: TRBD2
j_gene: TRBJ2-1
len: 16
abundance: .
CDR3nt: TGTGCCAGCACAACTAGCGGGGGGAGCTCCTACAATGAGCAGTTCTTC
CDR3aa: CASTTSGGSSYNEQFF

v_gene: TRBV6-6
d_gene: TRBD1
j_gene: TRBJ1-1
len: 15
abundance: .
CDR3nt: TGTGCCAGCATCCATTCGGGACAGGGAAGGACTGAAGCTTTCTTT
CDR3aa: CASIHSGQGRTEAFF

v_gene: TRBV2
d_gene: .
j_gene: TRBJ2-2
len: 15
abundance: .
CDR3nt: TGTGCCAGCAGTACCGGGACAACGAACACCGGGGAGCTGTTTTTT
CDR3aa: CASSTGTTNTGELFF

v_gene: TRBV2
d_gene: .
j_gene: TRBJ2-7
len: 14
abundance: few
CDR3nt: TGTGCCAGCAGTCCAGGGCTACTCTCCTACGAGCAGTACTTC
CDR3aa: CASSPGLLSYEQYF

v_gene: TRBV5-1
d_gene: .
j_gene: TRBJ1-2
len: 13
abundance: .
CDR3nt: TGCGCCAGCAGCTTGACAGTGAACTATGGCTACACCTTC
CDR3aa: CASSLTVNYGYTF

v_gene: TRBV18
d_gene: .
j_gene: TRBJ2-7
len: 12
abundance: .
CDR3nt: TGTGCCAGCTCACAACAGGGCCACGAGCAGTACTTC
CDR3aa: CASSQQGHEQYF

v_gene: TRBV5-8
d_gene: .
j_gene: TRBJ2-7
len: 15
abundance: .
CDR3nt: TGTGCCAGCAGGGAAACAGGGAAACCCTACTACGAGCAGTACTTC
CDR3aa: CASRETGKPYYEQYF

v_gene: TRBV19
d_gene: .
j_gene: TRBJ2-2
len: 14
abundance: .
CDR3nt: TGTGCCAGTAGTACAAATCTGAACACCGGGGAGCTGTTTTTT
CDR3aa: CASSTNLNTGELFF

v_gene: TRBV30
d_gene: TRBD1
j_gene: TRBJ1-6
len: 17
abundance: .
CDR3nt: TGTGCCTGGAGCCCGCCCAGGGGGCGATCGGGTAATTCACCCCTCCACTTT
CDR3aa: CAWSPPRGRSGNSPLHF

v_gene: TRBV29-1
d_gene: TRBD2
j_gene: TRBJ2-7
len: 15
abundance: .
CDR3nt: TGCAGCGCCGGCGGGCTAGCGGGAGGGCCGGGCGAGCAGTACTTC
CDR3aa: CSAGGLAGGPGEQYF

v_gene: TRBV29-1
d_gene: .
j_gene: TRBJ2-3
len: 14
abundance: .
CDR3nt: TGCAGCGTTTGTCGGGAGTGGGACACAGATACGCAGTATTTT
CDR3aa: CSVCREWDTDTQYF

v_gene: TRBV19
d_gene: .
j_gene: TRBJ2-4
len: 13
abundance: .
CDR3nt: TGTGCCAGTAGTCCCCGGGACCGAAACATTCAGTACTTC
CDR3aa: CASSPRDRNIQYF

v_gene: TRBV30
d_gene: TRBD2
j_gene: TRBJ2-1
len: 15
abundance: few
CDR3nt: TGTGCCTGGAGTGGTTGGCGGGAGGGGAACAATGAGCAGTTCTTC
CDR3aa: CAWSGWREGNNEQFF

v_gene: TRBV28
d_gene: .
j_gene: TRBJ1-1
len: 13
abundance: .
CDR3nt: TGTGCCAGCAGTTTATATCTGAACACTGAAGCTTTCTTT
CDR3aa: CASSLYLNTEAFF

v_gene: TRBV9
d_gene: .
j_gene: TRBJ1-1
len: 15
abundance: few
CDR3nt: TGTGCCAGCAGCGTAGTCCGACAGTCAGGTACTGAAGCTTTCTTT
CDR3aa: CASSVVRQSGTEAFF

v_gene: TRBV11-2
d_gene: TRBD2
j_gene: TRBJ2-1
len: 15
abundance: once
CDR3nt: TGTGCCAGCAGCTTAAGGGGACTAGTCTACAATGAGCAGTTCTTC
CDR3aa: CASSLRGLVYNEQFF

v_gene: TRBV7-2
d_gene: .
j_gene: TRBJ2-7
len: 14
abundance: .
CDR3nt: TGTGCCAGCAGCTTAGGAGGGAGAAAGTACGAGCAGTACTTC
CDR3aa: CASSLGGRKYEQYF

v_gene: TRBV18
d_gene: .
j_gene: TRBJ2-1
len: 15
abundance: few
CDR3nt: TGTGCCAGCTCACCCGTCTACAGGGCCTACAATGAGCAGTTCTTC
CDR3aa: CASSPVYRAYNEQFF

v_gene: TRBV29-1
d_gene: .
j_gene: TRBJ2-1
len: 16
abundance: .
CDR3nt: TGCAGCGTTGAAGGTCGCGCAATTGGCGCCTACAATGAGCAGTTCTTC
CDR3aa: CSVEGRAIGAYNEQFF

v_gene: TRBV5-1
d_gene: .
j_gene: TRBJ1-4
len: 14
abundance: .
CDR3nt: TGCGCCAGCAGCTTGGCCCCCAGTAACGAAAAACTGTTTTTT
CDR3aa: CASSLAPSNEKLFF

v_gene: TRBV10-3
d_gene: .
j_gene: TRBJ2-1
len: 13
abundance: .
CDR3nt: TGTGCCATCAGTGAGGAAAAATTCATGGTGCAGTTCTTC
CDR3aa: CAISEEKFMVQFF

v_gene: TRBV27
d_gene: .
j_gene: TRBJ2-7
len: 14
abundance: .
CDR3nt: TGTGCCAGCAGTTCGGCCAGGAGAAGCGCCGAGCAGTACTTC
CDR3aa: CASSSARRSAEQYF

v_gene: TRBV10-3
d_gene: TRBD2
j_gene: TRBJ2-7
len: 15
abundance: .
CDR3nt: TGTGCCATCAGTGGGGGGGGTACCAGCTCCTACGAGCAGTACTTC
CDR3aa: CAISGGGTSSYEQYF

v_gene: TRBV12-5
d_gene: .
j_gene: TRBJ2-1
len: 22
abundance: .
CDR3nt: TGTGCTAGTGGTTTGTCACTTTCACATTGGGTTGAACAGCGAGGGGGAAAGCATGAGCAGTTCTTC
CDR3aa: CASGLSLSHWVEQRGGKHEQFF

v_gene: TRBV11-2
d_gene: TRBD1
j_gene: TRBJ1-2
len: 15
abundance: .
CDR3nt: TGTGCCAGCAGCCCCCTACAGGGGGCGGACGGTGGCTACACCTTC
CDR3aa: CASSPLQGADGGYTF

v_gene: TRBV2
d_gene: TRBD1
j_gene: TRBJ1-2
len: 14
abundance: .
CDR3nt: TGTGCCAGCAGTTACGGGACAGCTAACTATGGCTACACCTTC
CDR3aa: CASSYGTANYGYTF

v_gene: TRBV27
d_gene: .
j_gene: TRBJ1-1
len: 16
abundance: .
CDR3nt: TGTGCCAGCAGTTTATCCGGGGTCGGCGTCAGCACTGAAGCTTTCTTT
CDR3aa: CASSLSGVGVSTEAFF

v_gene: TRBV5-1
d_gene: TRBD1
j_gene: TRBJ2-2
len: 15
abundance: .
CDR3nt: TGCGCCAGCAGTACCGGGACAGCGAACACCGGGGAGCTGTTTTTT
CDR3aa: CASSTGTANTGELFF